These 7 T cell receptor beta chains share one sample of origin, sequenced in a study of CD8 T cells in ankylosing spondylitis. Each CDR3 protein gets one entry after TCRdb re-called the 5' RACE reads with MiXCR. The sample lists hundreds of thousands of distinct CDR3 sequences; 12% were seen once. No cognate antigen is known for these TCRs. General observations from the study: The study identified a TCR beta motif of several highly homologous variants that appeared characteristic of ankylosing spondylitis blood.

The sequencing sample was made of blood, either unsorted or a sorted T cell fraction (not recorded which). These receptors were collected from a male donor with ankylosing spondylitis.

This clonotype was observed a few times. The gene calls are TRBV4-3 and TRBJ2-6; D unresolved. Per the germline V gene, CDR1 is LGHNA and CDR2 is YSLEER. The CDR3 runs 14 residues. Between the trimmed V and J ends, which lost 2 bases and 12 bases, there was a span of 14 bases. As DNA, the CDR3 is TGCGCCAGCAGCCAAACGACGGCATATGCCGTCCTGACTTTC. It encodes CASSQTTAYAVLTF.

Here the CDR3 reads CASSQPGLPHGETQYF. CDR3 nucleotide sequence: TGTGCCAGCTCACAACCGGGACTCCCACACGGGGAGACCCAGTACTTC. The rearrangement uses TRBV18 and TRBJ2-5, with D tentatively TRBD2 (6 bases). Trimming took off 4 bases at V and 5 bases at J, with 20 bases between the two ends. Germline V gene sequence: CDR1 KGHSH, CDR2 LQKENI. The CDR3 has 16 residues.

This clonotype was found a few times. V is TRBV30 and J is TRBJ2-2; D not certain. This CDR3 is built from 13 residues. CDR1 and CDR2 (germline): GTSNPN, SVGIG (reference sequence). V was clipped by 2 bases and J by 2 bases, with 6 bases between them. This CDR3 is CAWSLFNTGELFF. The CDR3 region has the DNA TGTGCCTGGAGTCTCTTTAACACCGGGGAGCTGTTTTTT.

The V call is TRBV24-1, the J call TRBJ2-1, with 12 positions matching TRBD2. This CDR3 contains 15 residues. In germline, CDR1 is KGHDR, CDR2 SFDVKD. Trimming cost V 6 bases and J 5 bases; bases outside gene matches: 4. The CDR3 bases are TGTGCCACCAGTCATGGACTAGCGGGAAACAATGAGCAGTTCTTC. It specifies CATSHGLAGNNEQFF.

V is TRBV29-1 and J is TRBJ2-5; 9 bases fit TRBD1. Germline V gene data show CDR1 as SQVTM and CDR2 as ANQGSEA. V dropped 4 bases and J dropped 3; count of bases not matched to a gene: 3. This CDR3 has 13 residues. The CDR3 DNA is TGCAGCGTTGGATGGACAGGGGAAGAGACCCAGTACTTC. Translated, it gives CSVGWTGEETQYF.

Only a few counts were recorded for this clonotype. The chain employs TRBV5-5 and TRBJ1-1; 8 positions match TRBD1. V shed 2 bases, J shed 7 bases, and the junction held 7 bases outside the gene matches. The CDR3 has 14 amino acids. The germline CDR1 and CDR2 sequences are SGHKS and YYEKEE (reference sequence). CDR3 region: CASSFWDRLSEAFF. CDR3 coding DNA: TGTGCCAGCAGCTTTTGGGACAGGTTGAGTGAAGCTTTCTTT.

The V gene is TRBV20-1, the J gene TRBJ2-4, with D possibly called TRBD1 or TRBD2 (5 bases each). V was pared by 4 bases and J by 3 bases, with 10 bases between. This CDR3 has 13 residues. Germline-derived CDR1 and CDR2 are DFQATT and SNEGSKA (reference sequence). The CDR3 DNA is TGCAGTGCTAATCGGGGACGCAAAAACATTCAGTACTTC. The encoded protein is CSANRGRKNIQYF.